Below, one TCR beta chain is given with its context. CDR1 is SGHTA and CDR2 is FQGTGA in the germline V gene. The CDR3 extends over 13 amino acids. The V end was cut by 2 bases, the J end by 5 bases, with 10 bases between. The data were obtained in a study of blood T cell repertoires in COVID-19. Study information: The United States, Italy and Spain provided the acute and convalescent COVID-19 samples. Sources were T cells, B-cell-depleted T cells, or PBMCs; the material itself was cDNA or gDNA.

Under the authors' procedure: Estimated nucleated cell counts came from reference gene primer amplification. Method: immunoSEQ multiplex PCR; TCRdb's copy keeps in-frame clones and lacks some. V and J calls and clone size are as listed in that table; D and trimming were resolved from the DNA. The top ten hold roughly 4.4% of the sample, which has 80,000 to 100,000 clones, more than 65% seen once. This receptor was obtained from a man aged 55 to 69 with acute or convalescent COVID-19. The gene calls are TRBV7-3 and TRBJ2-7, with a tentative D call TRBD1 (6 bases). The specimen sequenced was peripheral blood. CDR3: CASSLAAGDEQYF. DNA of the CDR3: TGTGCCAGCAGCTTAGCCGCAGGGGACGAGCAGTACTTC.